This TCR beta chain was identified during a study of T cell responses to AZD1222 COVID-19 vaccine (dated by TCRdb to the early 2020s). In terms of the full investigation: TCR sequencing was performed for 230 to 250 trial participants, of whom about 210 were given two doses of AZD1222 and approximately 26 were given two doses of MenACWY control vaccine. Trial participants were enrolled by age into subgroups of 18-55, 56-69 and 70-plus years, and 148, 28 and 57 TCR-sequenced participants, respectively, were included in these subgroups.

As to this clone: There is no known antigen for this receptor. The input lacks base qualities; no much larger clone sits a single base away.

This sample's time point label indicates: about 28 days (+/-7) after the second vaccine dose. AZD1222 recipients with second doses at about 4 weeks or about 12 weeks were pooled, because spike-specific TCR depth and breadth did not differ between schedules. Vaccinee samples came from UK trials COV001 and COV002, including a single-blind randomized controlled phase 2/3 trial of AZD1222 (ChAdOx1 nCoV-19) in healthy adults. For TCRbeta chain sequencing, PBMC samples were collected from trial participants at day 0 and at day 28 after the second dose. Overall study results and their limits: Because no samples from the day 14 peak response were available, repertoires could be characterized only after the peak T cell response. In the small 56-69-year group, the increase in depth fell short of significance, most likely because of low power. Only 5 to 7 AZD1222 recipients were SARS-CoV-2 seropositive at baseline, limiting conclusions about previously exposed vaccinees. After two AZD1222 doses, spike-specific TCR breadth and depth were significantly higher than at day 0 and than in MenACWY recipients. The vaccine-associated CD4 TCRs covered the entire spike protein, and the dominant responses fell in regions 160-218 and 743-854. Reportedly, close to half of the unique spike-specific TCRs recognized epitopes lying outside the regions that are mutated in the B.1.351 and B.1.1.7 variants. Participants were mostly white British, with more females than males. The authors suggested clonal diversity may have been underestimated.

The CDR3 regions of human TCRbeta chains were analyzed by immunosequencing. Under the source paper's analysis protocol: Repertoire TCRs were matched against a reference library of SARS-CoV-2-specific TCRs generated with the MIRA antigen-specificity platform. Breadth was defined as the fraction of unique TCRs that were SARS-CoV-2-associated, and depth was defined as the fraction of total T cells that were SARS-CoV-2-associated. Using the MIRA data, each spike-specific TCR was assigned both to the spike region to which the TCR was reactive and to a CD4 or CD8 class. Log10-transformed breadth and depth values were compared by one-way ANOVA with Sidak's multiple comparisons tests. Drawn from immuneACCESS, this table holds only the in-frame rearrangements with V and J called that TCRdb kept. Clones are partly lost; checked studies trace under half to an unresolved V gene and leave the rest unexplained. The D gene and trimming were derived from the DNA, and the V and J assignments and clone size from that table. The sample contains fewer than 130,000 clones, roughly 90% of them found a single time. The leading ten clones occupy about 15% of the sample.

Here V drops 4 bases and J drops 6 bases, and the junction holds 7 bases not matched to any gene. Spanning cysteine to phenylalanine, the CDR3 consists of 13 amino acids. The read is trimmed to its CDR3 DNA, 39 bases read in frame from base 1. CDR1 and CDR2 were assigned from the germline V gene as SGDLS and YYNGEE. This chain is built from TRBV9 and TRBJ2-7, and TRBD1 matches 7 of the central bases. This clonotype was obtained from an adult who received the AZD1222 COVID-19 vaccine. The sequenced sample was peripheral blood, obtained 28 days after the second AZD1222 dose. CDR3 loop: CASSSSTGLEQYF. The nucleotides read TGTGCCAGCAGCTCCTCGACAGGGCTCGAGCAGTACTTC.